This T cell receptor (beta chain) was captured in a study of sequential checkpoint blockade in melanoma. Study-wide background: Randomization was 1:1 between first-line nivolumab→ipilimumab and ipilimumab→nivolumab. After both sequences, patients received maintenance nivolumab.

The CDR3 is 15 amino acids. Trimming left V 4 bases short and J 2 bases short, with 9 bases between. From germline, CDR1 is MNHEY and CDR2 SMNVEV (reference sequence). This table comes from immunoSEQ multiplex PCR, and its TCRdb copy is limited to in-frame clones, with some not included. The sample contains roughly 20,000 clones, roughly two thirds of which appear only once. Treatment reported: randomized to nivolumab then ipilimumab (arm A) or the reverse (arm B). No patient had prior DNA-damaging chemotherapy. From thawed PBMCs, live CD3+CD8+ cells negative for CD19 and CD56 were sorted. This chain connects TRBV27 to TRBJ2-6, with a weak D call TRBD1 (6 bases). The source was CD8+ T cells sorted from blood (inferred from file names), collected from a patient given nivolumab and ipilimumab in sequence. This TCR came from a human donor with melanoma. The CDR3 DNA reads as TGTGCCAGCAGTTCCCGACAGGCTGGGGCCAACGTCCTGACTTTC. Translating it yields CASSSRQAGANVLTF.